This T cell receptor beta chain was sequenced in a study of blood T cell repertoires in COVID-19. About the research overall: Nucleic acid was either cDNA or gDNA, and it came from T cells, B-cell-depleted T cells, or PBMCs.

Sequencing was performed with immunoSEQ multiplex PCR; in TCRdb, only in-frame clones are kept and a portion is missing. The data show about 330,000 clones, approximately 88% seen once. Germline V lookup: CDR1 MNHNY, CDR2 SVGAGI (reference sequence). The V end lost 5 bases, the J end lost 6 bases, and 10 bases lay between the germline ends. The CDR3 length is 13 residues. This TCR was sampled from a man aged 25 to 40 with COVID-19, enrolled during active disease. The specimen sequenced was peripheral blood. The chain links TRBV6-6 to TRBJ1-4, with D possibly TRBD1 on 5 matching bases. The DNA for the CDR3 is TGTGCCAGCAGTCTTCGGGGGGATGAAAAACTGTTTTTT. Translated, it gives CASSLRGDEKLFF.